This entry concerns a single T cell receptor beta chain. The assay was immunoSEQ multiplex PCR, and TCRdb's table has in-frame clones only and misses some. Of about 28,000 clones listed, roughly nine tenths are singletons. This record belongs to a study of OX40 agonist ivuxolimab in advanced cancers. Study details: Partial responses were observed in three patients, of whom one had hepatocellular carcinoma and two had cutaneous melanoma.

CDR1 LNHNV and CDR2 YYDKDF come from the germline V gene (reference sequence). J lost 4 bases, V lost 5 bases, and 13 bases had no gene match. This CDR3 is 16 amino acids long. The TCR was taken from an adult with an advanced solid tumor such as melanoma, head and neck, liver or kidney cancer. This chain links TRBV15 with TRBJ1-2, with TRBD1 matching over 7 bases. The sample here was CD4+ or CD8+ T cells sorted from blood, taken in a trial of the OX40 agonist ivuxolimab. CDR3 amino acids: CATSPILGQTFYGYTF. The CDR3 DNA reads TGTGCCACCAGCCCGATCCTGGGACAGACTTTCTATGGCTACACCTTC.